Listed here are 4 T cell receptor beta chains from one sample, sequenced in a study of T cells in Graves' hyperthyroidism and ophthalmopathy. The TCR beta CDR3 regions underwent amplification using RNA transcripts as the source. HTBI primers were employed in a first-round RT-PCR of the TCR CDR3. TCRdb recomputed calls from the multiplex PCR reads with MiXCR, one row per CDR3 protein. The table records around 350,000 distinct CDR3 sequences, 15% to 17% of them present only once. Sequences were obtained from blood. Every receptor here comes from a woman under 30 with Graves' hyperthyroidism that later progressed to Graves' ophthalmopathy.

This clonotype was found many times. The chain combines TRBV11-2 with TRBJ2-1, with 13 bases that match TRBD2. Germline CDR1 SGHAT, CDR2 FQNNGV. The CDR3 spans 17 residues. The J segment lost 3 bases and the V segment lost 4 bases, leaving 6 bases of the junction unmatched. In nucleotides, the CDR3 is TGTGCCAGCAGCTCTCCCGGGACTAGCGGGATCTACAATGAGCAGTTCTTC. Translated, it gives CASSSPGTSGIYNEQFF. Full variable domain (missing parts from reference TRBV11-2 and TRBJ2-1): EAGVAQSPRYKIIEKRQSVAFWCNPISGHATLYWYQQILGQGPKLLIQFQNNGVVDDSQLPKDRFSAERLKGVDSTLKIQPAKLEDSAVYLCASSSPGTSGIYNEQFFGPGTRLTVL.

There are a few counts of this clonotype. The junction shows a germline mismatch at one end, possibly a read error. The CDR3: CASSYRKPGQGSYERYF. The CDR3 DNA is TGCGCCAGCAGCTACCGGAAACCGGGACAGGGGTCCTACGAGCGGTACTTC. V and J are TRBV5-1 and TRBJ2-7, with 10 bases that match TRBD1. Germline V gene sequence: CDR1 SGHRS, CDR2 YFSETQ. This CDR3 has 17 residues.

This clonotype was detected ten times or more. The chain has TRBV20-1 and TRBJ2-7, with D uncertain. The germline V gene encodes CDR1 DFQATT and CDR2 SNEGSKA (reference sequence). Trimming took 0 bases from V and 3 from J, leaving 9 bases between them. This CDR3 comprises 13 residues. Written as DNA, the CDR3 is TGCAGTGCTAGAGATTCCCTCGGCTACGAGCAGTACTTC. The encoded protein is CSARDSLGYEQYF.

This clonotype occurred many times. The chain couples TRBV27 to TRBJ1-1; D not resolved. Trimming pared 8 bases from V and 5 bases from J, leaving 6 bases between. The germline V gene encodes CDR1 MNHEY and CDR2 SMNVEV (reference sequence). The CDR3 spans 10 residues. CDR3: CASGWTEAFF. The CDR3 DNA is TGTGCCAGCGGGTGGACTGAAGCTTTCTTT.